Each of the 17 T cell receptor beta chains below was sequenced from the same sample in a study of T cells after yellow fever vaccination. TCRdb re-called the 5' RACE reads with MiXCR, one entry per CDR3 protein. Among around 550,000 distinct CDR3 sequences listed, about 19% were seen once. Source: PBMCs, taken 15 days after the yellow fever booster vaccination. All receptors come from a man aged 25-45 years who received the YFV17D yellow fever vaccine.

The V call is TRBV5-1, the J call TRBJ2-7; unclear D gene. Trimming pared 1 base from V and 5 bases from J, leaving 10 bases between. This CDR3 has 13 amino acids. Per germline, CDR1 SGHRS and CDR2 YFSETQ. The CDR3 nucleotides are TGCGCCAGCAGCTTGTTGTCCAGGAACGAGCAGTACTTC. Its protein is CASSLLSRNEQYF.

About this clonotype itself: Sequence at one end of the junction differs from germline and may be a read error. V usage is TRBV15 and J usage is TRBJ2-7, with 10 bases matching TRBD2. The CDR3 loop spans 12 amino acids. The germline CDR1 and CDR2 sequences are LNHNV and YYDKDF (reference sequence). CDR3 region: CATSSSTGTSEF. In DNA form, the CDR3 reads TGTGCCACCAGCAGCTCGACCGGGACTAGCGAGTTC.

This clonotype came up a few times. This chain connects TRBV9 to TRBJ1-5; D may be TRBD1 (5 bases). CDR1 is SGDLS, CDR2 YYNGEE, per germline. This CDR3 is 14 amino acids long. The V end lost 4 bases, the J end lost 1 base, and 9 bases lay between the germline ends. CDR3 amino acids: CASSKGVSNQPQHF. In DNA, the CDR3 is TGTGCCAGCAGCAAAGGGGTCAGCAATCAGCCCCAGCATTTT.

Worth noting for this clonotype: One end of the junction does not line up with germline, which may come from a read error. The V call is TRBV7-9, the J call TRBJ2-3; 9 nucleotides line up with TRBD2. The CDR3 has 16 residues. Germline loops: CDR1 SEHNR, CDR2 FQNEAQ (reference sequence). The CDR3 region is CASSFWLAGSTDTQDF. The CDR3 DNA follows: TGTGCCAGCAGCTTTTGGCTAGCGGGGAGCACAGATACGCAGGATTTT.

This chain joins TRBV20-1 and TRBJ2-1; D gene unclear. CDR3 size: 15 residues. Trimming left V 3 bases short and J 0 bases short, with 12 bases between. Looked up from germline, CDR1 is DFQATT and CDR2 is SNEGSKA (reference sequence). The CDR3 reads CSARSFSTSYNEQFF. In DNA form, the CDR3 reads TGCAGTGCTAGGTCGTTCTCGACCTCCTACAATGAGCAGTTCTTC.

This clonotype was seen a handful of times. This chain uses TRBV9 with TRBJ2-1; 9 bases are a match to TRBD2. The J segment lost 1 base and the V segment lost 0 bases, leaving 8 bases of the junction unmatched. From germline, CDR1 is SGDLS and CDR2 YYNGEE. There are 18 residues in the CDR3. The CDR3 is CASSVEASGIASYNEQFF. The CDR3 DNA follows: TGTGCCAGCAGCGTAGAGGCTAGCGGGATAGCGTCCTACAATGAGCAGTTCTTC.

This chain links TRBV13 with TRBJ2-3; D call uncertain. The length of the CDR3 is 15 residues. Trimming removed 5 bases from V and 2 bases from J, with 14 bases in between. Germline V gene data show CDR1 as PRHDT and CDR2 as FYEKMQ (reference sequence). The CDR3, as DNA: TGTGCCAGCAGCCAAGTGACCTGGTACACAGATACGCAGTATTTT. Translated: CASSQVTWYTDTQYF.

This clonotype was recorded only once. The chain links TRBV29-1 to TRBJ2-3; D is ambiguous. V lost 6 bases, J lost 3 bases, and 7 bases lay in between. Germline lookup yields CDR1 SQVTM and CDR2 ANQGSEA. CDR3 length: 11 amino acids. The DNA for the CDR3 is TGCAGCGTCCGTACGACAGATACGCAGTATTTT. Translating it yields CSVRTTDTQYF.

This clonotype was observed a handful of times. The chain links TRBV7-9 to TRBJ1-1, with D possibly TRBD1 on 5 matching bases. CDR1 and CDR2 (germline): SEHNR, FQNEAQ (reference sequence). Trimming removed 1 base at V and 4 bases at J, with 10 bases between. There are 14 residues in the CDR3. Here the CDR3 reads CASSLVGAGTEAFF. DNA for the CDR3: TGTGCCAGCAGCTTAGTCGGGGCGGGCACTGAAGCTTTCTTT.

The J gene is TRBJ1-1, the V gene TRBV6-1, with D possibly TRBD1 on 6 matching bases. Germline V gene lookup returns CDR1 MNHNS and CDR2 SASEGT. The CDR3 is 12 amino acids. V lost 2 bases and J lost 7, with 8 bases in between. In DNA, the CDR3 is TGTGCCAGCAGTGAAAGGGGGTTTGAAGCTTTCTTT. As protein: CASSERGFEAFF.

There are a few counts of this clonotype. J is TRBJ2-7 and V is TRBV7-2, with TRBD1 matching 11 bases. Germline V gives CDR1 SGHTA, CDR2 FQGNSA. The CDR3 runs to 14 residues. J was trimmed by 5 bases and V by 3 bases; bases with no gene match: 3. This CDR3 is CASSLEGQGDEQYF. In nucleotides, the CDR3 is TGTGCCAGCAGCTTGGAGGGACAGGGGGACGAGCAGTACTTC.

This clonotype was counted only a few times. The chain combines TRBV6-1 with TRBJ2-3; D perhaps matches TRBD1 (6 bases). Germline lookup yields CDR1 MNHNS and CDR2 SASEGT. V dropped 4 bases and J dropped 3 bases, with 14 bases sitting between them. The CDR3 runs 15 residues. The CDR3 DNA reads TGTGCCAGCAGTGTGAACAGGGCCGCTACAGATACGCAGTATTTT. It is translated as CASSVNRAATDTQYF.

There are a few counts of this clonotype. The chain is built from TRBV6-2 or TRBV6-3 and TRBJ2-1; D may correspond to TRBD1 or TRBD2 (6 bases each). This CDR3 has 13 residues. Germline values: CDR1 MNHEY, CDR2 SVGEGT. V gave up 6 bases and J gave up 5 bases, with 11 bases separating them. This chain's CDR3 is CASREGGNNEQFF. The CDR3 DNA sequence: TGTGCCAGCAGAGAGGGGGGAAACAATGAGCAGTTCTTC.

In this sample, this clonotype turned up a few times. This chain links TRBV7-2 with TRBJ2-3, with D possibly matching TRBD2 (6 bases). The germline V and J ends were trimmed by 4 bases and 11 bases, with 16 bases remaining between them. The CDR3 extends over 13 amino acids. Per germline, CDR1 SGHTA and CDR2 FQGNSA. In nucleotides, the CDR3 is TGTGCCAGCAGCTCCCTGTGGGGGGTCTTGCAGTATTTT. Amino acids: CASSSLWGVLQYF.

This clonotype was picked up a small number of times. The chain couples TRBV6-6 to TRBJ2-5; 7 positions agree with TRBD2. The CDR3 spans 13 residues. Germline CDR1 and CDR2: MNHNY and SVGAGI (reference sequence). With V trimmed by 8 bases and J by 0 bases, 3 bases remained unmatched. CDR3 protein: CASRGTNQETQYF. The CDR3 DNA sequence: TGTGCCAGCCGGGGGACTAACCAAGAGACCCAGTACTTC.

This clonotype has a handful of counts. J is TRBJ2-3 and V is TRBV20-1, with D perhaps matching TRBD2 (6 bases). V shed 6 bases and J shed 2 bases, with 12 bases lying between them. CDR3 length equals 13 residues. Germline V gives CDR1 DFQATT, CDR2 SNEGSKA (reference sequence). DNA of the CDR3: TGCAGTGCGGTAGCGGCCCTCACAGATACGCAGTATTTT. It yields the protein CSAVAALTDTQYF.

V and J are TRBV10-3 and TRBJ1-2, with 9 bases matching TRBD1. Germline CDR1 ENHRY, CDR2 SYGVKD. This CDR3 contains 16 residues. With 3 bases clipped from V and 3 bases from J, the junction kept 8 bases outside the gene matches. CDR3 sequence (DNA): TGTGCCATCAGTGACCCCACGGGACAGGGCGACTATGGCTACACCTTC. This gives the protein CAISDPTGQGDYGYTF.